The 20 T cell receptor beta chains listed next were all sequenced from one sample in a study of shared clonotypes between healthy human individuals. The assay was immunoSEQ multiplex PCR, and TCRdb's table has in-frame clones only and misses some. The data contain around 2,000,000 clones, about 93% of them singletons. Naive CD8 cells lacked CD45RO and underwent positive selection for CCR7, leaving out terminally differentiated effector memory CD45RA+ cells. The material sequenced was naive CD8+ T cells from PBMCs. All receptors come from a man between 18 and 29 years old in good health. Some clones in this sample may be carry-over from other donors' samples.

The CDR3 reads CASRAQGEEKLFF. CDR3 nucleotide sequence: TGTGCCAGCAGGGCACAGGGCGAGGAAAAACTGTTTTTT. The chain links TRBV7-9 to TRBJ1-4, with a weak D call TRBD1 (6 bases). The CDR3 totals 13 residues. Trimming stripped 6 bases from V and 8 bases from J, with 13 bases between. Germline CDR1 and CDR2: SEHNR and FQNEAQ (reference sequence).

This clone appeared once. The gene calls are TRBV5-4 and TRBJ2-7; D call uncertain. Per germline, CDR1 SGHNT and CDR2 YYREEE (reference sequence). The CDR3 is 12 amino acids. V was shortened by 1 base and J by 6 bases, with 8 bases between the two germline ends. CDR3 sequence (DNA): TGTGCCAGCAGCTTGTTAGTGGGCGAGCAGTACTTC. Protein sequence: CASSLLVGEQYF.

The rearrangement uses TRBV27 and TRBJ2-7, with 9 bases that match TRBD1. The CDR3 is 15 amino acids. Losses at the gene ends were 3 bases for V and 3 bases for J; bases not matched to a gene: 6. Looked up from germline, CDR1 is MNHEY and CDR2 is SMNVEV (reference sequence). In DNA form, the CDR3 reads TGTGCCAGCAGTTTCTCTCGGACAGGGGACTACGAGCAGTACTTC. This encodes CASSFSRTGDYEQYF.

The chain carries TRBV4-1 and TRBJ2-3, with D perhaps matching TRBD2 (5 bases). V was pared by 4 bases and J by 5 bases, with 7 bases between. The CDR3 covers 12 residues. The germline CDR1 and CDR2 sequences are MGHRA and YSYEKL. In DNA form, the CDR3 reads TGCGCCAGCAGCCGGACTGAAGATACGCAGTATTTT. Protein: CASSRTEDTQYF.

The J gene is TRBJ1-2, the V gene TRBV7-9; weak D call: TRBD1 (6 bases). V lost 7 bases, J lost 4 bases, and 16 bases lay in between. This CDR3 comprises 14 residues. Germline lookup yields CDR1 SEHNR and CDR2 FQNEAQ (reference sequence). The CDR3 protein is CASTHSGTPYGYTF. The CDR3 bases are TGTGCCAGCACCCACTCCGGGACACCCTATGGCTACACCTTC.

The CDR3 loop is CSAISHTYEQYF. DNA of the CDR3: TGCAGCGCCATCTCACATACCTACGAGCAGTACTTC. The chain is built from TRBV29-1 and TRBJ2-7, with D hard to call. The germline V gene encodes CDR1 SQVTM and CDR2 ANQGSEA. The CDR3 has 12 residues. V was trimmed by 7 bases and J by 2 bases, leaving 12 bases between them.

The V gene is TRBV30, the J gene TRBJ2-5; no clear D gene. Trimming pared 2 bases from V and 2 bases from J, leaving 12 bases between. There are 14 residues in the CDR3. Germline V gene data show CDR1 as GTSNPN and CDR2 as SVGIG (reference sequence). CDR3 DNA: TGTGCCTGGAGTACCCCACCCTTTCAAGAGACCCAGTACTTC. This translates into CAWSTPPFQETQYF.

The chain joins TRBV27 to TRBJ2-1, with D hard to call. This CDR3 region has 12 residues. Germline CDR1 is MNHEY and CDR2 is SMNVEV (reference sequence). Trimming removed 7 bases from V and 7 bases from J, with 11 bases in between. The CDR3 loop reads CASTSTANEQFF. The CDR3 nucleotides are TGTGCCAGCACCTCGACTGCAAATGAGCAGTTCTTC.

The V gene is TRBV5-1, the J gene TRBJ2-7; 11 bases align to TRBD1. Germline assignment: CDR1 SGHRS and CDR2 YFSETQ. The CDR3 has 16 amino acids. V trimming: 4 bases; J trimming: 2 bases; junction bases outside the gene matches: 8. The chain's CDR3 is CASSATLDRGPYEQYF. The CDR3 DNA sequence: TGCGCCAGCAGCGCCACCCTGGACAGGGGGCCCTACGAGCAGTACTTC.

The chain carries TRBV9 and TRBJ2-7; tentative D call: TRBD2 (5 bases). CDR1 and CDR2 from the germline V gene are SGDLS and YYNGEE. The V end was cut by 0 bases, the J end by 6 bases, with 10 bases between. There are 13 residues in the CDR3. The CDR3 nucleotides are TGTGCCAGCAGCGTAGCTAATGCGGGCGAGCAGTACTTC. It specifies CASSVANAGEQYF.

The rearrangement links TRBV7-6 to TRBJ2-3; 8 bases are shared with TRBD1. The V segment lost 5 bases and the J segment 4 bases; nucleotides outside the gene matches: 5. Germline loops: CDR1 SGHVS, CDR2 FNYEAQ. This CDR3 has 14 residues. CDR3 sequence reads: CASSQDRVADTQYF. The CDR3 coding sequence is TGTGCCAGCAGCCAGGACAGGGTAGCAGATACGCAGTATTTT.

The J gene is TRBJ1-3, the V gene TRBV4-1, with D perhaps matching TRBD1 (6 bases). Per germline, CDR1 MGHRA and CDR2 YSYEKL. V lost 2 bases, J lost 4 bases, and 12 bases lay in between. CDR3 size: 15 residues. CDR3 amino acids: CASSQSRGEGNTIYF. The CDR3 DNA is TGCGCCAGCAGCCAATCGAGGGGGGAAGGAAACACCATATATTTT.

This chain joins TRBV27 and TRBJ2-7; 7 bases agree with TRBD2. This CDR3 is built from 14 residues. Germline V gene lookup returns CDR1 MNHEY and CDR2 SMNVEV (reference sequence). V lost 4 bases and J lost 3; bases outside the gene matches: 6. The CDR3 loop reads CASSYGTTLYEQYF. As DNA, the CDR3 is TGTGCCAGCAGTTACGGGACTACCCTCTACGAGCAGTACTTC.

This chain links TRBV5-4 with TRBJ1-1; D is uncertain. Trimming stripped 0 bases from V and 0 bases from J, with 18 bases between. In germline, CDR1 is SGHNT, CDR2 YYREEE (reference sequence). The length of the CDR3 is 18 residues. This CDR3 is CASSLDRKIPKLNTEAFF. Here the CDR3 DNA reads TGTGCCAGCAGCTTGGATAGGAAAATCCCGAAACTGAACACTGAAGCTTTCTTT.

The chain has TRBV19 and TRBJ2-3, with D unclear. This CDR3 is built from 14 residues. V gave up 2 bases and J gave up 4 bases, with 10 bases separating them. CDR1 and CDR2 (germline): LNHDA, SQIVND (reference sequence). The chain's CDR3 is CASSIKAFSDTQYF. CDR3 sequence (DNA): TGTGCCAGTAGTATAAAGGCATTCTCAGATACGCAGTATTTT.

DNA of the CDR3: TGTGCCAGCAGTCCGGCCGGGACAGGGTTTGAGCAGTACTTC. Translation gives CASSPAGTGFEQYF. V usage is TRBV27 and J usage is TRBJ2-7, with 9 bases lining up with TRBD1. V lost 5 bases and J lost 7; bases outside the gene matches: 9. Germline CDR1 is MNHEY and CDR2 is SMNVEV (reference sequence). CDR3 length equals 14 residues.

This chain joins TRBV27 and TRBJ2-1; 9 bases line up with TRBD2. From germline, CDR1 is MNHEY and CDR2 SMNVEV (reference sequence). V shed 4 bases and J 3 bases; nucleotides not matched to a gene: 10. There are 17 residues in the CDR3. The CDR3 is CASSSYSPSGIYNEQFF. The CDR3 DNA is TGTGCCAGCAGTTCTTATAGTCCTAGCGGGATCTACAATGAGCAGTTCTTC.

This rearrangement joins TRBV19 to TRBJ2-7; 11 bases fit TRBD2. This CDR3 is 15 amino acids long. Unmatched junction bases numbered 2, after V lost 3 bases and J lost 1 base. Germline CDR1 LNHDA, CDR2 SQIVND (reference sequence). In nucleotides, the CDR3 is TGTGCCAGTAGTATGGGACTAGCGGTTTCCTACGAGCAGTACTTC. It yields the protein CASSMGLAVSYEQYF.

As regards this clone: This sample also contains other DNA sequences that code for the same CDR3. V is TRBV7-9 and J is TRBJ1-4, with unresolved D. Germline CDR1 SEHNR, CDR2 FQNEAQ (reference sequence). The V gene lost 3 bases and the J gene lost 0 bases, with 8 bases spanning the gap. CDR3 length: 15 residues. The DNA for the CDR3 is TGTGCCAGCAGCTTTGGGTCGGCAACTAATGAAAAACTGTTTTTT. Its protein product is CASSFGSATNEKLFF.

This chain links TRBV19 with TRBJ1-5; D call uncertain. Germline V gene data show CDR1 as LNHDA and CDR2 as SQIVND (reference sequence). Trimming cost V 8 bases and J 2 bases, with 16 bases left between them. The CDR3 totals 15 residues. Written as DNA, the CDR3 is TGTGCCAGTTCGCACGAATTACTGGGCAATCAGCCCCAGCATTTT. Its protein product is CASSHELLGNQPQHF.